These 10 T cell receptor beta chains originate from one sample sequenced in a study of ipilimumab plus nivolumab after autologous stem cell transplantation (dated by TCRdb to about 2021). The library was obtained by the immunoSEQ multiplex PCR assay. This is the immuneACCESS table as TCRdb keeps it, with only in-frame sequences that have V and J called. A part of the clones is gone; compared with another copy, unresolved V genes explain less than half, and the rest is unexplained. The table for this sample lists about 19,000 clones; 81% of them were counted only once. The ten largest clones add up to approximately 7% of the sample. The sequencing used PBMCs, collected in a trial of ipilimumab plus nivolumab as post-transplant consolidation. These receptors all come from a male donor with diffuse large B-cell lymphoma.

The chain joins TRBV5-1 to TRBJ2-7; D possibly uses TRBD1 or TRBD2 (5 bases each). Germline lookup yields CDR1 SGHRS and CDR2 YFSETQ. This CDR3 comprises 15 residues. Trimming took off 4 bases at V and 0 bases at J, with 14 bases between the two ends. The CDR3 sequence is CASSGSGTYSYEQYF. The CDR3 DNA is TGCGCCAGCAGCGGTTCCGGGACCTACTCCTACGAGCAGTACTTC.

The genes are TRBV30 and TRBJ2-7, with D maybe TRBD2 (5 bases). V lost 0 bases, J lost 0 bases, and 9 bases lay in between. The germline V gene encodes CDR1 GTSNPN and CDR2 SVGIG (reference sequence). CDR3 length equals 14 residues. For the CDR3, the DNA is TGTGCCTGGAGTGTCCCGGGGTACTCCTACGAGCAGTACTTC. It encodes CAWSVPGYSYEQYF.

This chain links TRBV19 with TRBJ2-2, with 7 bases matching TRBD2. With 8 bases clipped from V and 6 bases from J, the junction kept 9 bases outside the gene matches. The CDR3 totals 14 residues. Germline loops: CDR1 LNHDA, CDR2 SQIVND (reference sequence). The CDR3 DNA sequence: TGTGCCAGTGTTCCCAGCCGGGGGGCCGGGGAGCTGTTTTTT. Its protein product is CASVPSRGAGELFF.

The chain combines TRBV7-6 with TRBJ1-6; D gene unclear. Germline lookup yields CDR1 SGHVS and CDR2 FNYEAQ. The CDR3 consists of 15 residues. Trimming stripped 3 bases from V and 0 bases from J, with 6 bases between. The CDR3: CASSLSSSYNSPLHF. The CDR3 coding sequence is TGTGCCAGCAGCTTGAGCAGCTCCTATAATTCACCCCTCCACTTT.

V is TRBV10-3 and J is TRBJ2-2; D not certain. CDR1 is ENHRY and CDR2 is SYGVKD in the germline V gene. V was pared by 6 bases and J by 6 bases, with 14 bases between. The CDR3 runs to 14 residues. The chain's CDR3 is CAIRALGSSGELFF. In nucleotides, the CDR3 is TGTGCCATCAGGGCGTTGGGGTCCTCCGGGGAGCTGTTTTTT.

Here the CDR3 DNA reads TGCGCCAGCAGACCCGGGACAGCGGGACCTGAAGCTTTCTTT. Translated: CASRPGTAGPEAFF. The chain uses TRBV5-1 and TRBJ1-1; 7 bases map to TRBD1. This CDR3 has 14 residues. Germline values: CDR1 SGHRS, CDR2 YFSETQ. V shed 5 bases, J shed 6 bases, and the junction held 10 bases outside the gene matches.

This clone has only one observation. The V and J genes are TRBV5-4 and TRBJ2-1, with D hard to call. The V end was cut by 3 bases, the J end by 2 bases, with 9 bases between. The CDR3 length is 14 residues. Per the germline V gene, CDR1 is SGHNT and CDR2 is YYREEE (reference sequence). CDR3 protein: CASSSFEAYNEQFF. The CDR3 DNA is TGTGCCAGCAGCTCCTTCGAAGCCTACAATGAGCAGTTCTTC.

CDR3: CASSHQPLVNEQFF. As DNA, the CDR3 is TGTGCCAGCAGCCATCAGCCCCTCGTCAATGAGCAGTTCTTC. V is TRBV11-2 and J is TRBJ2-1; D call uncertain. The CDR3 is 14 amino acids. Germline values: CDR1 SGHAT, CDR2 FQNNGV. The V end was cut by 5 bases, the J end by 6 bases, with 14 bases between.

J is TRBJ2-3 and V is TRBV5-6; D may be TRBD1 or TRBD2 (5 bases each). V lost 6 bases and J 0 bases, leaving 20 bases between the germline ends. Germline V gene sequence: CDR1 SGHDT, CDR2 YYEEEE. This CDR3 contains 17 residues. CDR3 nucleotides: TGTGCCAGCATGGGGCCCTTTCCTGGCGGGAGCACAGATACGCAGTATTTT. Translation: CASMGPFPGGSTDTQYF.

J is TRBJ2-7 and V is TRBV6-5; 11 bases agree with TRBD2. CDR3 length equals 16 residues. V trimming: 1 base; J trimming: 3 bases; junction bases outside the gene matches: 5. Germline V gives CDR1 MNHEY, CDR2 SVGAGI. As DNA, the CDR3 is TGTGCCAGCAGTTACTTTTCTAGCGGGGGGCACTACGAGCAGTACTTC. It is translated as CASSYFSSGGHYEQYF.